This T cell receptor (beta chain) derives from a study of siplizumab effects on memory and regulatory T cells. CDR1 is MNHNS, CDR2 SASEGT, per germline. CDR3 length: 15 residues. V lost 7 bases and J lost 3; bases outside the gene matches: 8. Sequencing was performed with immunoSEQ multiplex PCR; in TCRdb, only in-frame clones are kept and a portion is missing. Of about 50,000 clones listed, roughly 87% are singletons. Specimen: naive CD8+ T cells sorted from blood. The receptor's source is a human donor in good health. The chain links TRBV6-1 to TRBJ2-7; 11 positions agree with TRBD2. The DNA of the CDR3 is TGTGCCAGCAATTATGGGACTAGCGGATTCTACGAGCAGTACTTC. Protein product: CASNYGTSGFYEQYF.